These 27 T cell receptor beta chains originate from one sample sequenced in a study of blood T cell repertoires in COVID-19. Using immunoSEQ multiplex PCR, the repertoire was profiled, and TCRdb retains in-frame clones only, with some absent. The repertoire holds about 210,000 clones, with approximately 78% as singletons. Sequenced sample: peripheral blood. The receptors derive from a woman aged 35 to 49 with acute or convalescent COVID-19.

The chain recombines TRBV6-5 with TRBJ2-4; maybe TRBD1 (6 bases). The CDR3 consists of 13 residues. Germline V CDR1 and CDR2: MNHEY, SVGAGI. V gave up 4 bases and J gave up 3 bases, with 7 bases separating them. Written as DNA, the CDR3 is TGTGCCAGCAGTTTAGGGGGCAAAAACATTCAGTACTTC. Protein product: CASSLGGKNIQYF.

The CDR3 is CASSQDPSGQGGNGYTF. The CDR3 DNA reads as TGTGCCAGCAGCCAAGATCCCTCGGGACAGGGAGGAAATGGCTACACCTTC. The chain is built from TRBV3-1 (or the pseudogene TRBV3-2) and TRBJ1-2, with 9 bases fitting TRBD1. Per the germline V gene, CDR1 is LGHDT and CDR2 is YNNKEL (reference sequence). V shed 0 bases, J shed 6 bases, and the junction held 11 bases outside the gene matches. The CDR3 runs 17 residues.

The CDR3 DNA sequence: TGTGCCACCAGTTTCGCAGGGGGCTTGAGGGCTTACAATGAGCAGTTCTTC. It specifies CATSFAGGLRAYNEQFF. The gene calls are TRBV24-1 and TRBJ2-1, with TRBD1 identical over 8 bases. The germline V gene has CDR1 KGHDR and CDR2 SFDVKD. There are 17 residues in the CDR3. The V and J ends lost 6 bases and 4 bases, in that order; junction bases with no gene match: 13.

The CDR3 nucleotides read TGTGCCAGCAGCCAAGAAAGAGGACTAGCGGGATCTAATGAGCAGTTCTTC. Its translation: CASSQERGLAGSNEQFF. The V gene is TRBV3-1 (or the pseudogene TRBV3-2), the J gene TRBJ2-1, with 12 bases lining up with TRBD2. Per germline, CDR1 LGHDT and CDR2 YNNKEL (reference sequence). The CDR3 loop spans 17 amino acids. Germline trimming cut 0 bases from V and 7 bases from J; bases unmatched to any gene: 7.

V is TRBV12-3 or TRBV12-4 and J is TRBJ1-2; D is ambiguous. With 3 bases removed from V and 6 bases from J, the gap between germline ends came to 2 bases. The CDR3 sequence is 10 residues long. The DNA of the CDR3 is TGTGCCAGCAGTTTCGATGGCTACACCTTC. Protein product: CASSFDGYTF.

CDR3 nucleotides: TGTGCCAGCAGCTTGGGAGTAGGGACTAGCGGGATTTCCTACGAGCAGTACTTC. Encoded protein: CASSLGVGTSGISYEQYF. The rearrangement joins TRBV5-6 to TRBJ2-7, with TRBD2 matching 13 bases. Trimming at V came to 0 bases and at J to 1 base, leaving 7 bases not matched to a gene. The length of the CDR3 is 18 residues. CDR1 is SGHDT and CDR2 is YYEEEE in the germline V gene.

This clone was counted a few times. V usage is TRBV5-1 and J usage is TRBJ2-1, with D unclear. From germline, CDR1 is SGHRS and CDR2 YFSETQ. Trimming stripped 4 bases from V and 0 bases from J, with 11 bases between. CDR3 size: 15 residues. The CDR3: CASSQTPGSYNEQFF. DNA for the CDR3: TGCGCCAGCAGCCAGACTCCCGGCTCCTACAATGAGCAGTTCTTC.

The CDR3 nucleotides read TGTGCCAGCAGTACCTCCCAGGGATACGGAAACACCATATATTTT. It codes for CASSTSQGYGNTIYF. The chain is built from TRBV28 and TRBJ1-3, with D perhaps TRBD1 (5 bases). V lost 5 bases to trimming and J lost 4 bases, with 15 bases between them. The CDR3 is 15 amino acids. CDR1 MDHEN and CDR2 SYDVKM come from the germline V gene.

This rearrangement joins TRBV6-5 to TRBJ1-2; D unclear. Germline-derived CDR1 and CDR2 are MNHEY and SVGAGI. This CDR3 contains 14 residues. Deletions cut 0 bases from V and 2 bases from J, with 7 bases between. The CDR3 protein is CASSYSGQNYGYTF. In DNA, the CDR3 is TGTGCCAGCAGTTACTCGGGCCAAAACTATGGCTACACCTTC.

This clone was seen only once. The V call is TRBV5-6, the J call TRBJ1-6; perhaps TRBD1 as D (6 bases). The ends were cut back, 1 base at V and 10 bases at J, with 12 bases in the middle. The CDR3 loop spans 14 amino acids. In germline, CDR1 is SGHDT, CDR2 YYEEEE. The CDR3 DNA reads as TGTGCCAGCAGCTTGCGGGGCAGGGGATCACCCCTCCACTTT. It translates to CASSLRGRGSPLHF.

V is TRBV18 and J is TRBJ1-1, with TRBD1 identical over 8 bases. The germline gives CDR1 KGHSH, CDR2 LQKENI. The V segment lost 4 bases and the J segment 2 bases; nucleotides outside the gene matches: 9. The CDR3 length is 16 residues. The CDR3 region is CASSRGTGQRNTEAFF. The CDR3 DNA follows: TGTGCCAGCTCACGTGGGACAGGACAGAGAAACACTGAAGCTTTCTTT.

The V and J genes are TRBV5-4 and TRBJ2-7; 15 nucleotides match TRBD2. Germline values: CDR1 SGHNT, CDR2 YYREEE (reference sequence). The CDR3 loop spans 16 amino acids. The V gene end was trimmed by 4 bases and the J gene end by 4 bases; junction bases not matched to a gene: 6. CDR3 sequence (DNA): TGTGCCAGCAGCCTGGGACTAGCGGGAGGAAAATACGAGCAGTACTTC. This encodes CASSLGLAGGKYEQYF.

The chain combines TRBV5-1 with TRBJ2-3, with TRBD1 matching over 8 bases. Trimming took 3 bases from V and 1 from J; bases not matched to a gene: 4. The CDR3 consists of 15 residues. CDR1 is SGHRS, CDR2 YFSETQ, per germline. The CDR3 region is CASSYGQGGTDTQYF. For the CDR3, the DNA is TGCGCCAGCAGCTACGGACAGGGAGGCACAGATACGCAGTATTTT.

The chain couples TRBV19 to TRBJ2-1; 7 bases are shared with TRBD1. The germline V gene encodes CDR1 LNHDA and CDR2 SQIVND (reference sequence). With V trimmed by 10 bases and J by 6 bases, 15 bases remained unmatched. The CDR3 extends over 15 amino acids. CDR3 residues: CAIARQGAIRNEQFF. Written as DNA, the CDR3 is TGTGCCATCGCGAGACAGGGTGCGATTCGCAATGAGCAGTTCTTC.

This chain joins TRBV6-1 and TRBJ2-1, with D possibly being TRBD2 (6 bases). CDR1 MNHNS and CDR2 SASEGT come from the germline V gene. The CDR3 is 17 amino acids. Trimming took off 2 bases at V and 7 bases at J, with 21 bases between the two ends. The CDR3 bases are TGTGCCAGCAGTGAATGGGGGGATAGGGTTTTGAGAAATGAGCAGTTCTTC. This sequence encodes CASSEWGDRVLRNEQFF.

This rearrangement joins TRBV12-3 or TRBV12-4 to TRBJ2-7, with 8 bases lining up with TRBD2. The CDR3 contains 12 residues. J was trimmed by 9 bases and V by 3 bases; bases with no gene match: 4. This CDR3 is CASSLRLARQYF. In DNA, the CDR3 is TGTGCCAGCAGTTTGCGACTAGCGAGGCAGTACTTC.

As for this clone: The same CDR3 can be traced to other DNA sequences in this sample. The chain links TRBV18 to TRBJ1-1, with TRBD1 matching 8 bases. Germline V gene lookup returns CDR1 KGHSH and CDR2 LQKENI. This CDR3 has 14 amino acids. Trimming cost V 5 bases and J 3 bases; bases outside gene matches: 5. The CDR3 DNA reads TGTGCCAGCTCATACAGGGGGACGGACACTGAAGCTTTCTTT. This encodes CASSYRGTDTEAFF. Looking up the rest from reference TRBV18 and TRBJ1-1 gives the full variable domain: NAGVMQNPRHLVRRRGQEARLRCSPMKGHSHVYWYRQLPEEGLKFMVYLQKENIIDESGMPKERFSAEFPKEGPSILRIQQVVRGDSAAYFCASSYRGTDTEAFFGQGTRLTVV.

The chain couples TRBV10-2 to TRBJ2-1, with D uncertain. The V end was cut by 4 bases, the J end by 7 bases, with 5 bases between. Germline loops: CDR1 WSHSY, CDR2 SAAADI. This CDR3 contains 11 residues. DNA of the CDR3: TGCGCCAGCAGTGCCCTAAATGAGCAGTTCTTC. This translates into CASSALNEQFF.

The CDR3 bases are TGCGCCAGCAGCTCCATGTTACCGACAGGGGCAGATACGCAGTATTTT. Translating gives CASSSMLPTGADTQYF. The chain couples TRBV5-1 to TRBJ2-3; TRBD1 matches 8 bases. The CDR3 is 16 amino acids. The germline CDR1 and CDR2 sequences are SGHRS and YFSETQ. V lost 3 bases and J lost 4; bases outside the gene matches: 10.

This clone has only one observation. The chain uses TRBV30 and TRBJ2-1; 11 bases are a match to TRBD2. The V segment lost 4 bases and the J segment 8 bases; nucleotides outside the gene matches: 10. This CDR3 has 15 residues. Germline CDR1 and CDR2: GTSNPN and SVGIG (reference sequence). CDR3 sequence reads: CAWNPLAGGGDEQFF. Here the CDR3 DNA reads TGTGCCTGGAATCCGTTAGCGGGAGGGGGGGATGAGCAGTTCTTC.

The table lists this clone with a few counts. The chain recombines TRBV5-1 with TRBJ1-2; a possible D gene is TRBD1 (6 bases). The CDR3 has 16 residues. CDR1 and CDR2 from the germline V gene are SGHRS and YFSETQ. V was shortened by 3 bases and J by 6 bases, with 21 bases between the two germline ends. CDR3 in DNA: TGCGCCAGCAGCTCCTCAAACACGACAGGTTGGGATGGCTACACCTTC. It translates to CASSSSNTTGWDGYTF.

V and J are TRBV7-2 and TRBJ2-7; TRBD2 is a possible D gene (5 bases). CDR1 is SGHTA and CDR2 is FQGNSA in the germline V gene. The CDR3 runs 14 residues. Trimming cost V 5 bases and J 2 bases, with 13 bases left between them. CDR3 nucleotides: TGTGCCAGCAGCCCTAGGGCTAGCACCTACGAGCAGTACTTC. Amino acid sequence: CASSPRASTYEQYF.

This rearrangement joins TRBV6-1 to TRBJ2-7; 10 bases agree with TRBD1. The CDR3 loop spans 15 amino acids. J was trimmed by 4 bases and V by 0 bases; bases with no gene match: 3. Germline V lookup: CDR1 MNHNS, CDR2 SASEGT. The CDR3 region has the DNA TGTGCCAGCAGTGAAGCGGGGACAGGGGTTTACGAGCAGTACTTC. As protein: CASSEAGTGVYEQYF.

CDR3: CASSFPKGAGYNEQFF. In DNA, the CDR3 is TGTGCCAGCAGCTTCCCAAAGGGGGCGGGATACAATGAGCAGTTCTTC. The chain recombines TRBV11-2 with TRBJ2-1, with D tentatively TRBD1 (7 bases). V was shortened by 3 bases and J by 4 bases, with 16 bases between the two germline ends. This CDR3 region has 16 residues. CDR1 is SGHAT, CDR2 FQNNGV, per germline.

The chain recombines TRBV19 with TRBJ1-5, with a possible D match to TRBD1 (5 bases). Trimming cost V 7 bases and J 0 bases, with 16 bases left between them. The CDR3 contains 16 residues. Germline CDR1 LNHDA, CDR2 SQIVND (reference sequence). DNA of the CDR3: TGTGCCAGTACCACCTCCCGCGGGGGTAGCAATCAGCCCCAGCATTTT. Its protein product is CASTTSRGGSNQPQHF.

This clone was observed a single time. This chain connects TRBV11-2 to TRBJ1-4; TRBD1 might be the D (5 bases). Germline CDR1 SGHAT, CDR2 FQNNGV. V was trimmed by 5 bases and J by 7 bases, leaving 17 bases between them. The CDR3 consists of 15 residues. The CDR3 nucleotides read TGTGCCAGCAGCCTCTTGGGGGGTTCGGTTGAAAAACTGTTTTTT. It specifies CASSLLGGSVEKLFF.

The chain recombines TRBV13 with TRBJ1-6; D gene unclear. Germline-derived CDR1 and CDR2 are PRHDT and FYEKMQ (reference sequence). The CDR3 loop spans 14 amino acids. With 5 bases removed from V and 4 bases from J, the gap between germline ends came to 9 bases. The CDR3 DNA reads as TGTGCCAGCAGCCACCGCGCATATAATTCACCCCTCCACTTT. Protein: CASSHRAYNSPLHF.